A selection of T cell receptor beta chains follows, all from one sample in a study of blood T cell repertoires in COVID-19. The protocol was immunoSEQ multiplex PCR, while the TCRdb copy is restricted to in-frame clones and leaves out a portion. The data show around 94,000 clones, more than 75% seen once. Sequencing used peripheral blood. These receptors were taken from a man in his 60s with active or convalescent COVID-19. Each CDR3 is given with its conserved first and last residue. D genes are given only for firm matches. A row's size may be missing; if present it is once, few, many or a size class.

>TRBD1|TRBV24-1|-|TRBJ1-2
TGTGCCACCAGTGATCCATCTTCCGGGACAGGGAACTATGGCTACACCTTC
CATSDPSSGTGNYGYTF
>-|TRBV12-3/TRBV12-4|-|TRBJ1-1
TGTGCCAGCAGTTTCTGGGGCCCCACTGAAGCTTTCTTT
CASSFWGPTEAFF
>TRBD2|TRBV7-9|-|TRBJ2-3
TGTGCCAGCAGCTTAAGTTCGGCTAGCGGGAGCACAGATACGCAGTATTTT
CASSLSSASGSTDTQYF
>-|TRBV12-3/TRBV12-4|few|TRBJ1-2
TGTGCCAGCAGCACAACAGGGTATGGCTACACCTTC
CASSTTGYGYTF
>-|TRBV2|once|TRBJ2-3
TGTGCCAGCAGTGAAGAGAGGGATACGCAGTATTTT
CASSEERDTQYF
>TRBD1|TRBV25-1|-|TRBJ1-4
TGTGCCAGCAGTGAGGCCGGGACAGGGGGTGAAAAACTGTTTTTT
CASSEAGTGGEKLFF
>-|TRBV19|many|TRBJ1-2
TGTGCCAGTAGTATCGATGGGGGCCCCGGCGGGTATGGCTACACCTTC
CASSIDGGPGGYGYTF
>-|TRBV6-5|-|TRBJ1-2
TGTGCCAGCAGTTACTCGGGAGGGGATGGCTACACCTTC
CASSYSGGDGYTF
>-|TRBV5-1|few|TRBJ2-1
TGCGCCAGCAGCTTGGGAGCAGGGTGGGATGAGCAGTTCTTC
CASSLGAGWDEQFF
>-|TRBV7-2|-|TRBJ2-1
TGTGCCAGCAGCGCGTACCACGGTGGAGGCGATGAGCAGTTCTTC
CASSAYHGGGDEQFF
>-|TRBV7-2|-|TRBJ2-3
TGTGCCAGCAGCTTGTTGAGGGGGTCTAGCACAGATACGCAGTATTTT
CASSLLRGSSTDTQYF
>TRBD2|TRBV9|-|TRBJ2-1
TGTGCCAGCAGCCTCTCTGCGGGAGTAGGCAATGAGCAGTTCTTC
CASSLSAGVGNEQFF
>-|TRBV2|many|TRBJ2-3
TGTGCCAGCACCGAAGGAGGGACAGATACGCAGTATTTT
CASTEGGTDTQYF
>TRBD1|TRBV7-8|-|TRBJ1-2
TGTGCCAGCAGCCCCCAGGGGGCGATTTCTTATGGCTACACCTTC
CASSPQGAISYGYTF
>-|TRBV5-8|-|TRBJ2-1
TGTGCCAGCAGCGGCGGGTCTTCGAGCTCCTACAATGAGCAGTTCTTC
CASSGGSSSSYNEQFF
>TRBD1|TRBV30|-|TRBJ1-2
TGTGCCTGGAGTATCCAGGGGGCTCGCTACACCTTC
CAWSIQGARYTF
>TRBD2|TRBV2|-|TRBJ2-5
TGTGCCGCCCGGGATAGCGGGATGGGGGAGCAAGAGACCCAGTACTTC
CAARDSGMGEQETQYF
>TRBD1|TRBV30|-|TRBJ1-6
TGTGCCTGGAGTTGGACAGGGAGAAGCCGCCATTCACCCCTCCACTTT
CAWSWTGRSRHSPLHF
>TRBD2|TRBV7-8|-|TRBJ2-6
TGTGCCAGCAGGACCGGGACTAGCGGTGGGGCCAACGTCCTGACTTTC
CASRTGTSGGANVLTF
>-|TRBV19|few|TRBJ2-2
TGTGCCAGTAGAATAAGAAAGGAGGCGGGGGAGCTGTTTTTT
CASRIRKEAGELFF
>-|TRBV9|once|TRBJ2-1
TGTGCCAGCAGCGCCTCAACGGGTCTGGGGCAGTTCTTC
CASSASTGLGQFF
>-|TRBV27|-|TRBJ1-1
TGTGCCAGCAGTCAAGGGGTGTACACTGAAGCTTTCTTT
CASSQGVYTEAFF
>TRBD1|TRBV3-1/TRBV3-2|few|TRBJ1-2
TGTGCCAGCAGCCAACCCGGGACAGGGGAGACTGGCTACACCTTC
CASSQPGTGETGYTF
>-|TRBV15|few|TRBJ1-6
TGTGCCACCAGCCCCCGTTCGCAGGGATCCTCACCCCTCCACTTT
CATSPRSQGSSPLHF
>TRBD2|TRBV5-4|-|TRBJ2-1
TGTGCCAGCAGCTTAGCGGGAGGGCCGACGAATGAGCAGTTCTTC
CASSLAGGPTNEQFF
>-|TRBV7-2|-|TRBJ2-1
TGTGCCAGCAGCCCCTTCAATGAGCAGTTCTTC
CASSPFNEQFF
>TRBD2|TRBV14|-|TRBJ2-7
TGTGCCAGCAGCCAAGAATGGGGGACTAGTCCCTACGAGCAGTACTTC
CASSQEWGTSPYEQYF
>TRBD1|TRBV4-1|-|TRBJ2-1
TGCGCCAGCAGCCAAGAGGGACAGGGGTGGAATGAGCAGTTCTTC
CASSQEGQGWNEQFF
>TRBD2|TRBV9|-|TRBJ2-1
TGTGCCAGCAGCGAGAGGACTAGTTTCGATGAGCAGTTCTTC
CASSERTSFDEQFF
>TRBD1|TRBV19|once|TRBJ2-1
TGTGCCAGTACTTCTAGGACAGGGTCCTACAATGAGCAGTTCTTC
CASTSRTGSYNEQFF
>TRBD1|TRBV18|-|TRBJ2-7
TGTGCCAGCTCACCCCAACCAGGGGGTCCCTACGAGCAGTACTTC
CASSPQPGGPYEQYF
>-|TRBV5-4|-|TRBJ2-5
TGTGCCAGCAGCGTTGGTCGGCAAGAGACCCAGTACTTC
CASSVGRQETQYF
>-|TRBV4-3|-|TRBJ2-3
TGCGCCAGCAGCCAAGACGGGACTAGCACAGATACGCAGTATTTT
CASSQDGTSTDTQYF